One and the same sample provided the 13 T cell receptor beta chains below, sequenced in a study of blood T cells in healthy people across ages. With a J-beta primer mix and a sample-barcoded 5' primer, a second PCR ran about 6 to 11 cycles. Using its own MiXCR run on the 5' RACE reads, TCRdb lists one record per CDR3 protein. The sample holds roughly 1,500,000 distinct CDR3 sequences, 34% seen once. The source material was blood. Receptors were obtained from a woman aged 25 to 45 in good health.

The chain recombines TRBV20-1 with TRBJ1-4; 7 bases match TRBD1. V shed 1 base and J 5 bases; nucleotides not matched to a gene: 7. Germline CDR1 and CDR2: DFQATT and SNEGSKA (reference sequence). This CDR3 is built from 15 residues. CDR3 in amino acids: CSARATGTANEKLFF. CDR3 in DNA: TGCAGTGCTAGAGCCACCGGGACAGCAAATGAAAAACTGTTTTTT.

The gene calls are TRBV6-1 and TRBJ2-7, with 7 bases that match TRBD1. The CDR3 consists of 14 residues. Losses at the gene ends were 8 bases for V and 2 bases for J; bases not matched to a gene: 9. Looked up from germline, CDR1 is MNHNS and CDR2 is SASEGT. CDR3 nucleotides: TGTGCCAGCGCCGGACAGGACCGGACCTACGAGCAGTACTTC. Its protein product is CASAGQDRTYEQYF.

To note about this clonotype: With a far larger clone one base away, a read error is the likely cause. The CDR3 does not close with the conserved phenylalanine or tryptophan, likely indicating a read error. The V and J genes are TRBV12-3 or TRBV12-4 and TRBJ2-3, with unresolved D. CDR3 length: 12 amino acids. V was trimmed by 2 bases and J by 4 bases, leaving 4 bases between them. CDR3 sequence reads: CASSLSPDTQYS. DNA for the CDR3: TGTGCCAGCAGTTTAAGCCCAGATACGCAGTATTCT.

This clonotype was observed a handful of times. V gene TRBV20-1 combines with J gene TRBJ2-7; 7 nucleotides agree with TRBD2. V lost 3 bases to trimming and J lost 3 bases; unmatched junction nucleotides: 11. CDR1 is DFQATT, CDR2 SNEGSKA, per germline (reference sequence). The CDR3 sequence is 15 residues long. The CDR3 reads CSARSGTLQNYEQYF. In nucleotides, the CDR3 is TGCAGTGCTAGGAGCGGGACTCTCCAAAACTACGAGCAGTACTTC.

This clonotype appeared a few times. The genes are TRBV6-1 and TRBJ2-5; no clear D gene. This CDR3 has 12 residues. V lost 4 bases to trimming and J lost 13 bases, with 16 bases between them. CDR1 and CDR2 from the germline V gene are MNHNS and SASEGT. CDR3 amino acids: CASSGNMAPAYF. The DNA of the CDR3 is TGTGCCAGCAGTGGAAACATGGCGCCCGCGTACTTC.

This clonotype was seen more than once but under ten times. CDR3 nucleotide sequence: TGCGCCAGCAGCCAAGAGAGACGGCCGATAAGCACAGATACGCAGTATTTT. It yields the protein CASSQERRPISTDTQYF. The J gene is TRBJ2-3, the V gene TRBV4-1, with D uncertain. The CDR3 has 17 residues. Trimming took off 0 bases at V and 0 bases at J, with 13 bases between the two ends. Per the germline V gene, CDR1 is MGHRA and CDR2 is YSYEKL.

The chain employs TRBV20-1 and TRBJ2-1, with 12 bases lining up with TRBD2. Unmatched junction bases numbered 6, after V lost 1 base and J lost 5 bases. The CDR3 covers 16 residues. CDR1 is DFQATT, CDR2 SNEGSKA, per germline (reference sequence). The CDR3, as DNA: TGCAGTGCTAGAGGGCTAGCGGGGGGGTCCCACAATGAGCAGTTCTTC. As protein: CSARGLAGGSHNEQFF.

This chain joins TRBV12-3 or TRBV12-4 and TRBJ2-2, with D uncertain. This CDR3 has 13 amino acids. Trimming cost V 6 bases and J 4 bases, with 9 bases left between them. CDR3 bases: TGTGCCAGCAGCAAAAACCCCACCGGGGAGCTGTTTTTT. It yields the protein CASSKNPTGELFF.

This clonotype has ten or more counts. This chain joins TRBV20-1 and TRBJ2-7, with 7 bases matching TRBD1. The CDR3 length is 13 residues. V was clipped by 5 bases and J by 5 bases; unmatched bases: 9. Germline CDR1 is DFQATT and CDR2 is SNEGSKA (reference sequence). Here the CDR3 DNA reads TGCAGTGCTGGCTGGGACAGTCCCGACGAGCAGTACTTC. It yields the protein CSAGWDSPDEQYF.

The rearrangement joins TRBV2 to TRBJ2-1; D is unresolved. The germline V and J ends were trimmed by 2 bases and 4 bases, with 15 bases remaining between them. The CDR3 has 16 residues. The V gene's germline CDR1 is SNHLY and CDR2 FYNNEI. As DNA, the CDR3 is TGTGCCAGCAGTGAATTTACGGATTACGGGTACAATGAGCAGTTCTTC. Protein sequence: CASSEFTDYGYNEQFF.

The CDR3: CASSVREGHRYF. The CDR3 bases are TGTGCCAGCAGTGTGCGGGAGGGCCACCGGTACTTC. The chain combines TRBV25-1 with TRBJ2-5, with 9 positions matching TRBD2. This CDR3 has 12 amino acids. Germline V gene sequence: CDR1 MGHDK, CDR2 SYGVNS. The ends lost 4 bases at V and 13 bases at J; junction bases unmatched: 7.

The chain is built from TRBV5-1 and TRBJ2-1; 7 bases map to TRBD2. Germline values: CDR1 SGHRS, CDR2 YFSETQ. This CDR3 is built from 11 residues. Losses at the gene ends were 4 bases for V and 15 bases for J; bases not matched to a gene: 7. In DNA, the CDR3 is TGCGCCAGCAGCGTAGCGGGCACTTGGTTCTTC. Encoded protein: CASSVAGTWFF.

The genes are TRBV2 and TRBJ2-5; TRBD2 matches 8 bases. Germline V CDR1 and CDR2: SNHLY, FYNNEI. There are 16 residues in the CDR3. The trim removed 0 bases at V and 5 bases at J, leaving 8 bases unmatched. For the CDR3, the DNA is TGTGCCAGCAGTGAAGCGCCGTATAGCGGGGCCGAGACCCAGTACTTC. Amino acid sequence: CASSEAPYSGAETQYF.